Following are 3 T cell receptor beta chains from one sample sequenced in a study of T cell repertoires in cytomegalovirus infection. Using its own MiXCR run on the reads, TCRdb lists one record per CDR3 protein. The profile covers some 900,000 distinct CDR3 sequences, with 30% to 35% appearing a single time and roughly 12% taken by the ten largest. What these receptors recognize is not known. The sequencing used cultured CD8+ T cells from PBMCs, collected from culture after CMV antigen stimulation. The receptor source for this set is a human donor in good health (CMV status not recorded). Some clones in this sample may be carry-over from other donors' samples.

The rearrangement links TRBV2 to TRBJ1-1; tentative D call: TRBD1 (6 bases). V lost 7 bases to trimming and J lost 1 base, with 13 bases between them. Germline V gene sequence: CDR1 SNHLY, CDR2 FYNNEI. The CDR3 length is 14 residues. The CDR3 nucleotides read TGTGCCAGCACCGCAGGGGCGGCGAACACTGAAGCTTTCTTT. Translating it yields CASTAGAANTEAFF.

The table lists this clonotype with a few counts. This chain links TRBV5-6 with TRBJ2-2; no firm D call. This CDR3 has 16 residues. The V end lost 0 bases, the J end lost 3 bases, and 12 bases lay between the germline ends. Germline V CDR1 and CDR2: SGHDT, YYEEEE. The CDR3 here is CASSLAGFTDTGELFF. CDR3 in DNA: TGTGCCAGCAGCTTGGCCGGCTTCACGGACACCGGGGAGCTGTTTTTT.

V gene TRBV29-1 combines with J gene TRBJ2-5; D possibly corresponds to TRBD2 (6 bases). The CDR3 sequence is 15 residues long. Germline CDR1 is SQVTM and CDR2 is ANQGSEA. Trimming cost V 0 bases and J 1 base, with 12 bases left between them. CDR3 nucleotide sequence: TGCAGCGTTGAAGATCGGGAGACAGTCCAAGAGACCCAGTACTTC. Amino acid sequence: CSVEDRETVQETQYF.